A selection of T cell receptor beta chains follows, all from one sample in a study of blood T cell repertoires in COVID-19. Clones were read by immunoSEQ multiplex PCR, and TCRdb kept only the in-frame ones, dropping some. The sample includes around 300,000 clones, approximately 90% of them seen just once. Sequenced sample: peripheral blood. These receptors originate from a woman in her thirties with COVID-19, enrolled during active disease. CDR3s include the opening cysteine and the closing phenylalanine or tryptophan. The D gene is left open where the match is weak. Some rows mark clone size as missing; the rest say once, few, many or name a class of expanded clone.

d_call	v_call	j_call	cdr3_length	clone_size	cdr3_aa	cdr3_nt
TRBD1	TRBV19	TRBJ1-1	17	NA	CASSTPWDRGPRTEAFF	TGTGCCAGTAGTACGCCCTGGGACAGGGGCCCACGGACTGAAGCTTTCTTT
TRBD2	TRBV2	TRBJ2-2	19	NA	CASSEEGPLAGGYTGELFF	TGTGCCAGCAGTGAAGAGGGCCCACTAGCGGGAGGGTACACCGGGGAGCTGTTTTTT
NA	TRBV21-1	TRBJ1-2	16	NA	CASSKALQGASRGYTF	TGTGCCAGCAGCAAAGCGTTGCAGGGGGCGAGTCGGGGCTACACCTTC
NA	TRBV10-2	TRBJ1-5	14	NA	CASSLTDSNQPQHF	TGCGCCAGCAGTTTGACAGATAGCAATCAGCCCCAGCATTTT
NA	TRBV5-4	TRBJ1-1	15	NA	CASSTPMNSGTEAFF	TGTGCCAGCAGCACCCCCATGAATTCAGGCACTGAAGCTTTCTTT
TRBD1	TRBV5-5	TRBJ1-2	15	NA	CASSTSGQGTYGYTF	TGTGCCAGCAGCACGTCGGGACAGGGAACCTATGGCTACACCTTC
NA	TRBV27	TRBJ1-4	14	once	CASSLGGINEKLFF	TGTGCCAGCAGTTTAGGCGGGATAAATGAAAAACTGTTTTTT
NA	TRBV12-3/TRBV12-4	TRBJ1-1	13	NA	CASSFQGLTEAFF	TGTGCCAGCAGTTTCCAGGGCCTCACTGAAGCTTTCTTT
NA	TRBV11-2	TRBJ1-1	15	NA	CASSLEDRQNTEAFF	TGTGCCAGCAGCTTAGAAGACAGGCAGAACACTGAAGCTTTCTTT
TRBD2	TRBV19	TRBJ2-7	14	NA	CASSKTSGGYEQYF	TGTGCCAGTAGTAAGACTAGCGGGGGTTACGAGCAGTACTTC
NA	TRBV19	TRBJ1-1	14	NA	CASSLRQVNTEAFF	TGTGCCAGTAGTCTAAGACAGGTGAACACTGAAGCTTTCTTT
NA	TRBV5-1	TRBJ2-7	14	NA	CASSVSGATYEQYF	TGCGCCAGCAGCGTTAGCGGAGCGACTTACGAGCAGTACTTC
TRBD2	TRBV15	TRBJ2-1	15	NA	CATSRTSGSYNEQFF	TGTGCCACCAGCCGAACTAGCGGGAGTTACAATGAGCAGTTCTTC
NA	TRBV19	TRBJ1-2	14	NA	CASTLSRGAPGYTF	TGTGCCAGTACTCTTTCCCGGGGGGCGCCAGGCTACACCTTC
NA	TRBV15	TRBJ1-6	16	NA	CATMPGDRNYNSPLHF	TGTGCCACCATGCCCGGGGATAGGAACTATAATTCACCCCTCCACTTT
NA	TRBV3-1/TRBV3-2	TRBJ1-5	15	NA	CASSQDGGADQPQHF	TGTGCCAGCAGCCAAGATGGCGGTGCGGATCAGCCCCAGCATTTT
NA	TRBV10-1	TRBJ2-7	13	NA	CASSESSRVEQYF	TGCGCCAGCAGTGAGTCGAGTCGGGTCGAGCAGTACTTC
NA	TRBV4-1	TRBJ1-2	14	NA	CASSQGGPNYGYTF	TGCGCCAGCAGCCAAGGCGGGCCTAACTATGGCTACACCTTC
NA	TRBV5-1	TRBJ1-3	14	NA	CASSLGSSGNTIYF	TGCGCCAGCAGCTTAGGGAGCTCTGGAAACACCATATATTTT
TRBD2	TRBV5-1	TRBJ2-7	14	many	CASKPGLASYEQYF	TGCGCCAGCAAACCGGGACTAGCCTCCTACGAGCAGTACTTC
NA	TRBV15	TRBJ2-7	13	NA	CATAWDLRGEQYF	TGTGCCACCGCCTGGGACCTCCGGGGGGAGCAGTACTTC
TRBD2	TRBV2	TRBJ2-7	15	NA	CASSEGLAGAYEQYF	TGTGCCAGCAGTGAAGGGCTAGCGGGGGCCTACGAGCAGTACTTC
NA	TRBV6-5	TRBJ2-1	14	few	CASRPGLGYNEQFF	TGTGCCAGCAGACCAGGGCTTGGCTACAATGAGCAGTTCTTC
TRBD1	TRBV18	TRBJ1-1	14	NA	CASSLRGLNTEAFF	TGTGCCAGCTCACTCAGGGGGCTGAACACTGAAGCTTTCTTT
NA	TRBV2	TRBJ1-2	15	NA	CASSETTGLLGGYTF	TGTGCCAGCAGCGAAACGACAGGTTTGTTGGGAGGCTACACCTTC
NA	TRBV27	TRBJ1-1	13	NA	CASSRGGWSEAFF	TGTGCCAGCAGTAGGGGGGGCTGGTCTGAAGCTTTCTTT
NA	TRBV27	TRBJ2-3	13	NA	CASSPGQTDTQYF	TGTGCCAGCAGCCCCGGACAGACAGATACGCAGTATTTT
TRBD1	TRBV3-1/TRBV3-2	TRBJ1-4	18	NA	CASSQSIGTVVFNEKLFF	TGTGCCAGCAGCCAATCTATCGGGACAGTAGTTTTTAATGAAAAACTGTTTTTT
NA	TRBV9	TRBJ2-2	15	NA	CASSVTQGRSGELFF	TGTGCCAGCAGCGTCACCCAGGGTCGTTCCGGGGAGCTGTTTTTT
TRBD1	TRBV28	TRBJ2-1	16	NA	CASSLSGQGSYNEQFF	TGTGCCAGCAGTTTAAGTGGACAGGGGTCGTACAATGAGCAGTTCTTC
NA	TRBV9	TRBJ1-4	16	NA	CASSVASQGVGEKLFF	TGTGCCAGCAGCGTAGCTTCGCAGGGTGTAGGGGAAAAACTGTTTTTT
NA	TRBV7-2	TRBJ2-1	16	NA	CASSFQNTGLLNEQFF	TGTGCCAGCAGCTTCCAGAATACAGGGCTGCTCAATGAGCAGTTCTTC
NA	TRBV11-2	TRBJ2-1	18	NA	CASSSIDGLAATYNEQFF	TGTGCCAGCAGCTCAATCGACGGACTGGCCGCTACCTACAATGAGCAGTTCTTC
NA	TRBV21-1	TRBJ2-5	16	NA	CASSKTGVQPQETQYF	TGTGCCAGCAGCAAAACGGGGGTCCAGCCTCAAGAGACCCAGTACTTC
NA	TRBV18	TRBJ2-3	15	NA	CASSPGQVRTDTQYF	TGTGCCAGCTCACCAGGACAAGTCCGAACAGATACGCAGTATTTT
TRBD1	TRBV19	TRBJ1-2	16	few	CASSGPLTGGDYGYTF	TGTGCCAGTAGTGGGCCTCTGACAGGGGGTGACTATGGCTACACCTTC
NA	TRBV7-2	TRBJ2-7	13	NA	CASSLGTAGEQYF	TGTGCCAGCAGCTTAGGGACGGCGGGCGAGCAGTACTTC
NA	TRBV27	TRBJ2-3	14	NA	CASSLYRVGDTQYF	TGTGCCAGCAGTCTCTACAGGGTTGGAGATACGCAGTATTTT
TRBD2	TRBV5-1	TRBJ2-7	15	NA	CASSLESGRVDEQYF	TGCGCCAGCAGCTTGGAAAGCGGGAGAGTAGACGAGCAGTACTTC
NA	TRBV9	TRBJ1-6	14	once	CASSVGGGFAPLHF	TGTGCCAGCAGCGTAGGGGGAGGATTTGCACCCCTCCACTTT
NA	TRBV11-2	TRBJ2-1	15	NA	CASSKTGYSYNEQFF	TGTGCCAGCAGCAAAACAGGGTACTCCTACAATGAGCAGTTCTTC
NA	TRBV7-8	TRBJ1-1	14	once	CASSLWALNTEAFF	TGTGCCAGCAGCTTATGGGCTTTGAACACTGAAGCTTTCTTT
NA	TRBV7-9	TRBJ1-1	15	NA	CASSLVGTPGSEAFF	TGTGCCAGCAGCTTAGTTGGCACACCAGGGTCGGAAGCTTTCTTT
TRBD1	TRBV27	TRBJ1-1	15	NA	CASSRDRVSNTEAFF	TGTGCCAGCAGCCGGGACAGGGTATCGAACACTGAAGCTTTCTTT
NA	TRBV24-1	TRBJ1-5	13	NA	CATSRSSNQPQHF	TGTGCCACCAGTCGTTCTAGCAATCAGCCCCAGCATTTT
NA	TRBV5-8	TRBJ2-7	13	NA	CASSLLAVYEQYF	TGTGCCAGCAGCTTGCTGGCGGTCTACGAGCAGTACTTC
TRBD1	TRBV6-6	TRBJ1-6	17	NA	CASSPRGGDRVDSPLHF	TGTGCCAGCAGTCCCAGGGGGGGGGACAGGGTAGATTCACCCCTCCACTTT
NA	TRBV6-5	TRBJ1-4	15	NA	CASSTGTTTNEKLFF	TGTGCCAGCAGCACCGGGACAACAACTAATGAAAAACTGTTTTTT
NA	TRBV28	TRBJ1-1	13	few	CASHGFQGTEAFF	TGTGCCAGCCACGGGTTTCAGGGCACTGAAGCTTTCTTT
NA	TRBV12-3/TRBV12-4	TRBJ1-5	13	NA	CASSFTGNQPQHF	TGTGCCAGCAGTTTTACAGGCAATCAGCCCCAGCATTTT